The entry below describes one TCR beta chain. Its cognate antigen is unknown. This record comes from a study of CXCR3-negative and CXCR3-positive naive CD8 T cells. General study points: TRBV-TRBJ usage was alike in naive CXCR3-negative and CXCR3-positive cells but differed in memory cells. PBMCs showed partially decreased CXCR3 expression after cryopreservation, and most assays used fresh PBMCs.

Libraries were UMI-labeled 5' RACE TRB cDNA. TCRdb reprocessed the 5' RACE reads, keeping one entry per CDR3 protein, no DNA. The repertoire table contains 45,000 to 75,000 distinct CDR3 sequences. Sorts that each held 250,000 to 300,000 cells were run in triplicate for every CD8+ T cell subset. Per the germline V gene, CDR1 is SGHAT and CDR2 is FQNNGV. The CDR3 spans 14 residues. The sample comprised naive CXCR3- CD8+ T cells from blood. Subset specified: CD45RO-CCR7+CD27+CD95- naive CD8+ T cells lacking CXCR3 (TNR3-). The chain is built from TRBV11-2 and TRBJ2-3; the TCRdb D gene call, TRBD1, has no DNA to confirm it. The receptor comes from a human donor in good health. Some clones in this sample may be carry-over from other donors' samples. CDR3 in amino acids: CASSLAAWGDTQYF. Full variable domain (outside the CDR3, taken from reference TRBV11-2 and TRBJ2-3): EAGVAQSPRYKIIEKRQSVAFWCNPISGHATLYWYQQILGQGPKLLIQFQNNGVVDDSQLPKDRFSAERLKGVDSTLKIQPAKLEDSAVYLCASSLAAWGDTQYFGPGTRLTVL.